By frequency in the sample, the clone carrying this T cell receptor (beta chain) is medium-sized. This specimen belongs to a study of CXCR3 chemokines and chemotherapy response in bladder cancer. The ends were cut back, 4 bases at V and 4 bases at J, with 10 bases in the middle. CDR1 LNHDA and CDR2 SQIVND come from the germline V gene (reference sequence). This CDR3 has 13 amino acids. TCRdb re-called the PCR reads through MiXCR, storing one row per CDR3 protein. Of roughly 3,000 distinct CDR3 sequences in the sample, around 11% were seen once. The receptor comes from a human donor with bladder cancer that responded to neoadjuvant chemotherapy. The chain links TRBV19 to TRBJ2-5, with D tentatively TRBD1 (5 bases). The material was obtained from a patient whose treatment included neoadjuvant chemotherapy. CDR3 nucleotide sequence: TGTGCCAGTAGTAAGACAGCCTTAGAGACCCAGTACTTC. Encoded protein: CASSKTALETQYF.